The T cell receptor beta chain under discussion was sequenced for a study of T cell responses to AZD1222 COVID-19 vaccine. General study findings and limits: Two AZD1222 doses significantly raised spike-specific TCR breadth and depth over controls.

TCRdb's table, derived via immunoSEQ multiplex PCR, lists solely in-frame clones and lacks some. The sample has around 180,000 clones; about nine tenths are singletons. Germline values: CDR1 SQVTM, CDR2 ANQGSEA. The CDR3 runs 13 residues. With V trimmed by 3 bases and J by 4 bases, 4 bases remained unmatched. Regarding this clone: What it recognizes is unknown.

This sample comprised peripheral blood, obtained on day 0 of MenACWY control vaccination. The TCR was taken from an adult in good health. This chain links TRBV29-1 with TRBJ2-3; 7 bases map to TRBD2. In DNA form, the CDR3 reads TGCAGCGTTGATTGGGGAGGGGCAGATACGCAGTATTTT. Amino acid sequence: CSVDWGGADTQYF.